This T cell receptor (beta chain) appears in the sequencing data of a study of blood T cell repertoires in COVID-19. How the authors handled the data: The authors estimated nucleated cell counts from reference gene primer amplification. The table came from immunoSEQ multiplex PCR; TCRdb's copy has only in-frame clones and leaves some out. That table gives V, J and clone size, and the DNA gave D and trimming. The data show 470,000 or so clones, around nine tenths seen once. Germline values: CDR1 SGHDN, CDR2 FVKESK. V lost 1 base to trimming and J lost 2 bases; unmatched junction nucleotides: 5. The length of the CDR3 is 16 residues. In this sample, this clone turned up once.

Sequenced material: PBMCs or T cells enriched from blood (not recorded which). The receptor comes from a woman between 18 and 29 years old with acute COVID-19. This chain links TRBV14 with TRBJ2-7, with 10 positions matching TRBD2. DNA of the CDR3: TGTGCCAGCAGCCAAGCTCGGGGACTAGCGACCTACGAGCAGTACTTC. It specifies CASSQARGLATYEQYF.